Given below is one T cell receptor beta chain in context. Its antigen is as yet unknown. The PCR employed 60 Vbeta primers together with 13 Jbeta primers. Clones were sequenced by immunoSEQ multiplex PCR, and TCRdb holds only the in-frame ones, with some missing. Among under 170,000 clones listed, less than 85% were seen once. This record comes from a study of cytomegalovirus exposure and HLA in healthy donors. Findings of the study overall: A later analysis linked a missense DCLRE1C variant to TCR beta V- and J-gene trimming. Many donors carried some public TCRs, although rarity characterized most TCR sequences.

The material sequenced was PBMCs. This clonotype originated in a man in his fifties or sixties in good health and CMV-seropositive.

The CDR3 sequence: CASRVGRGGTEAFF. The CDR3 coding sequence is TGTGCCAGCAGAGTTGGGCGGGGAGGCACTGAAGCTTTCTTT. The rearrangement uses TRBV27 and TRBJ1-1; D gene unclear. V was cut by 6 bases and J by 4 bases, with 15 bases left in between. Germline V gene data show CDR1 as MNHEY and CDR2 as SMNVEV (reference sequence). This CDR3 contains 14 residues.